This T cell receptor beta chain appears in the sequencing data of a study of blood T cell repertoires in COVID-19. In the original analysis: Reference gene primer amplification gave estimated nucleated cell counts. The table came from immunoSEQ multiplex PCR; TCRdb's copy has only in-frame clones and leaves some out. That table is the source of V, J and clone size, and D and trimming were worked out from the DNA. The sample contains hundreds of thousands of clones, over 75% of which appear only once. Participant age was roughly 18 to 89 years, and participants resided in 25 or so US areas. For recovered donors of Cohort 3, there were two negative PCRs, clearance, or symptom resolution. The junction had 9 bases not matched to a gene; V was cut back by 5 bases and J by 7 bases. Germline V CDR1 and CDR2: SQVTM, ANQGSEA. This CDR3 region has 14 residues.

The sample consisted of PBMCs or T cells enriched from blood (not recorded which). This chain connects TRBV29-1 to TRBJ2-1; 9 positions agree with TRBD2. This clonotype was obtained from a man between 25 and 39 years old who had recovered from COVID-19. The CDR3 nucleotides are TGCAGCGTTCCGGCGGGAGGGCCAGGGAATGAGCAGTTCTTC. This translates into CSVPAGGPGNEQFF.